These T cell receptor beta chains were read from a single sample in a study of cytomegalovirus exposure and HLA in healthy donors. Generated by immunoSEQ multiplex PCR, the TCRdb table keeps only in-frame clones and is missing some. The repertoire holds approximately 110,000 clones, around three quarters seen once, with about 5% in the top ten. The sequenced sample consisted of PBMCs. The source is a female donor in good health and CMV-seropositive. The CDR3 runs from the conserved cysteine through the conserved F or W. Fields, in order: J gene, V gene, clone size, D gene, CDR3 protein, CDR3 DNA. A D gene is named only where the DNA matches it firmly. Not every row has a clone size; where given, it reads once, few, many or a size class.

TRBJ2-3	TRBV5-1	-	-	CASSLEGQTSTDTQYF	TGCGCCAGCAGCTTGGAAGGACAGACTAGCACAGATACGCAGTATTTT
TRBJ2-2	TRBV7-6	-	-	CARQGPTGELFF	TGTGCCAGGCAGGGCCCAACCGGGGAGCTGTTTTTT
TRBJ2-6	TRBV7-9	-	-	CASSLWGVGANVLTF	TGTGCCAGCAGCTTATGGGGGGTAGGGGCCAACGTCCTGACTTTC
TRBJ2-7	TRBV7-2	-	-	CASSRLTRDEQYF	TGTGCCAGCAGCCGACTTACTAGAGACGAGCAGTACTTC
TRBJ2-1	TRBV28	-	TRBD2	CASSKPLAGGYNEQFF	TGTGCCAGCAGTAAGCCACTAGCGGGAGGATACAATGAGCAGTTCTTC
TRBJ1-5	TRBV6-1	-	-	CASSESTGITQPQHF	TGTGCCAGCAGTGAATCCACAGGTATCACGCAGCCCCAGCATTTT
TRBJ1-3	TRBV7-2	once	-	CASSPRGSSGNTIYF	TGTGCCAGCAGCCCCCGCGGCAGCTCTGGAAACACCATATATTTT
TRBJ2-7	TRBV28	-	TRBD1	CASSRNRGPYEQYF	TGTGCCAGCAGTCGGAACAGGGGCCCCTACGAGCAGTACTTC
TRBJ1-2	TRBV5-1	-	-	CASSIRGRGYGYTF	TGCGCCAGCAGCATCAGAGGTCGGGGCTATGGCTACACCTTC
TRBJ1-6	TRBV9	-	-	CASSVEIGNNSPLHF	TGTGCCAGCAGCGTAGAAATCGGGAATAATTCACCCCTCCACTTT
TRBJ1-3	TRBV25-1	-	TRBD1	CASRGTGPLMDTIYF	TGTGCCAGCAGAGGGACAGGGCCATTGATGGACACCATATATTTT
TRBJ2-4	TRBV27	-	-	CASSSFGAAKNIQYF	TGTGCCAGCAGTTCATTTGGGGCGGCCAAAAACATTCAGTACTTC
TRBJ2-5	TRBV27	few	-	CAAARAGVRETQYF	TGTGCCGCAGCCCGGGCAGGGGTAAGAGAGACCCAGTACTTC
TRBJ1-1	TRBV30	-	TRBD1	CAWKITGGNTEAFF	TGTGCCTGGAAAATAACAGGGGGGAACACTGAAGCTTTCTTT
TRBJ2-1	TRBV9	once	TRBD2	CASSSATSGSANEQFF	TGTGCCAGCAGCTCAGCGACTAGCGGGTCTGCCAATGAGCAGTTCTTC
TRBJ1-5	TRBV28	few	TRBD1	CASSLTGVSNQPQHF	TGTGCCAGCAGTTTAACAGGGGTAAGCAATCAGCCCCAGCATTTT
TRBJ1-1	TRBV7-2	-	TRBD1	CASSLGQGPTEAFF	TGTGCCAGCAGCCTGGGACAGGGGCCAACTGAAGCTTTCTTT
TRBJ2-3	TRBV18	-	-	CASSPQGGADTQYF	TGTGCCAGCTCACCGCAAGGGGGAGCAGATACGCAGTATTTT
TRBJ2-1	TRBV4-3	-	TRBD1	CASSQEGQGSYNEQFF	TGCGCCAGCAGCCAAGAGGGACAGGGGTCCTACAATGAGCAGTTCTTC
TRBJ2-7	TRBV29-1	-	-	CSGRDTVYEQYF	TGCAGCGGACGGGACACGGTCTACGAGCAGTACTTC
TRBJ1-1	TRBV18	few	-	CASSPGRTEAFF	TGTGCCAGCTCACCAGGGAGGACTGAAGCTTTCTTT
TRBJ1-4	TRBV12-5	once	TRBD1	CASGTSGQPNEKLFF	TGTGCTAGTGGTACCTCGGGACAGCCTAATGAAAAACTGTTTTTT
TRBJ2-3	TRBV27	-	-	CASSTAGGGPSLTSTDTQYF	TGTGCCAGCAGTACCGCGGGCGGGGGCCCTTCTCTTACTAGCACAGATACGCAGTATTTT
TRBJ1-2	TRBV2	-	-	CASSAMSNYGYTF	TGTGCCAGCAGTGCTATGAGTAACTATGGCTACACCTTC
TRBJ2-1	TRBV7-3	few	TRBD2	CASSFMSGGPGEQFF	TGTGCCAGCAGCTTTATGTCGGGGGGGCCTGGTGAGCAGTTCTTC
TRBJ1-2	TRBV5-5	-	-	CASSLALARGRNGYTF	TGTGCCAGCAGCTTGGCTTTGGCACGAGGTAGGAATGGCTACACCTTC
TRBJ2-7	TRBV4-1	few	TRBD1	CASSQVDRVHEQYF	TGCGCCAGCAGCCAAGTTGACAGGGTCCACGAGCAGTACTTC
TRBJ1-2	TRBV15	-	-	CATSRPRQALNYGYTF	TGTGCCACCAGCAGACCCAGACAGGCTCTTAACTATGGCTACACCTTC